This TCR beta chain was documented in a study of OX40 agonist ivuxolimab in advanced cancers. This CDR3 is built from 15 residues. Trimming pared 0 bases from V and 1 base from J, leaving 10 bases between. CDR1 SGHKS and CDR2 YYEKEE come from the germline V gene (reference sequence). TCRdb's copy holds only in-frame clones and misses some; the assay was immunoSEQ multiplex PCR. Counted here are around 35,000 clones, roughly 84% occurring once; the ten biggest clones make up 20% to 25%. The chain couples TRBV5-5 to TRBJ1-1; no reliable D call. The TCR was taken from an adult with an advanced solid tumor such as melanoma, head and neck, liver or kidney cancer. The input for sequencing was CD4+ or CD8+ T cells sorted from blood, taken in a trial of the OX40 agonist ivuxolimab. The CDR3 nucleotides read TGTGCCAGCAGCTTGGCGTGGCGGGGGAACACTGAAGCTTTCTTT. It codes for CASSLAWRGNTEAFF.